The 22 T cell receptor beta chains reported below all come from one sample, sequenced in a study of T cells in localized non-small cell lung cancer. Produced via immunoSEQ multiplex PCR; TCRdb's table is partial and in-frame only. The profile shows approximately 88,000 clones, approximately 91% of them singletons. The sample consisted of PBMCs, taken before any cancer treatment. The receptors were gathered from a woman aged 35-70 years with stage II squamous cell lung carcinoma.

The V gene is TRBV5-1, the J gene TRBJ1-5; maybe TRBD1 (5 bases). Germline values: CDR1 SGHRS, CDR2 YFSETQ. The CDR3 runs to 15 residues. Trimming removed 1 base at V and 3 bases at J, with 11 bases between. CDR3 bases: TGCGCCAGCAGCTTGCTTCCAGGGATCAATCAGCCCCAGCATTTT. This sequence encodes CASSLLPGINQPQHF.

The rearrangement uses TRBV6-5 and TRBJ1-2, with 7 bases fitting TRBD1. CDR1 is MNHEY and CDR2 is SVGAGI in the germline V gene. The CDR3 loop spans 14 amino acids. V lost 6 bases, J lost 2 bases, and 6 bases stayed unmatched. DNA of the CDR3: TGTGCCAGCAGCACTACAGGGGCAAACTATGGCTACACCTTC. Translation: CASSTTGANYGYTF.

This CDR3 is CSALDNEQFF. DNA for the CDR3: TGCAGTGCCCTTGACAATGAGCAGTTCTTC. J is TRBJ2-1 and V is TRBV20-1, with D unclear. Per germline, CDR1 DFQATT and CDR2 SNEGSKA (reference sequence). V gave up 6 bases and J gave up 5 bases, with 5 bases separating them. CDR3 size: 10 residues.

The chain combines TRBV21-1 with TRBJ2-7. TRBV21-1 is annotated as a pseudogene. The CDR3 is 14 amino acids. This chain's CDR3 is CASSLPFRFYEQYF. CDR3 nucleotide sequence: TGTGCCAGCAGCCTACCTTTTAGGTTCTACGAGCAGTACTTC.

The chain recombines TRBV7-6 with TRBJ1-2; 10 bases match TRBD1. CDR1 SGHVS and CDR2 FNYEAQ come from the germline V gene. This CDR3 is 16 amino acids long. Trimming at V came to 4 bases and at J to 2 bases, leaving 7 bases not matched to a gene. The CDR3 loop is CASSYASGQGNYGYTF. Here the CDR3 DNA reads TGTGCCAGCAGCTACGCCTCGGGACAGGGGAACTATGGCTACACCTTC.

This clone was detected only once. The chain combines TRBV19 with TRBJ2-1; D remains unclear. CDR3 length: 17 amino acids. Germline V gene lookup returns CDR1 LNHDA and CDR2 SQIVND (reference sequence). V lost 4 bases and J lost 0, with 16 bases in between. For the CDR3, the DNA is TGTGCCAGTAGTACCCCCGGAGCGCGCCGCTCCTACAATGAGCAGTTCTTC. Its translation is CASSTPGARRSYNEQFF.

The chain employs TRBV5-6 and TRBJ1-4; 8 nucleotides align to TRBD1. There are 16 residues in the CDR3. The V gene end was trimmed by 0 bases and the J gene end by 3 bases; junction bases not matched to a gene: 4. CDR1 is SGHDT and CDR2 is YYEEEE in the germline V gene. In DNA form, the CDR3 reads TGTGCCAGCAGCTTGGGGACAGGGTATCCTAATGAAAAACTGTTTTTT. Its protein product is CASSLGTGYPNEKLFF.

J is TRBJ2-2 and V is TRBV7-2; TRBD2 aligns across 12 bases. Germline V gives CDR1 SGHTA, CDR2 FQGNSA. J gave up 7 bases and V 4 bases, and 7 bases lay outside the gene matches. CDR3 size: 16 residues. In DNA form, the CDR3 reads TGTGCCAGCAGCTCCCTAGCGGGAGGGCCTGGCGGGGAGCTGTTTTTT. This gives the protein CASSSLAGGPGGELFF.

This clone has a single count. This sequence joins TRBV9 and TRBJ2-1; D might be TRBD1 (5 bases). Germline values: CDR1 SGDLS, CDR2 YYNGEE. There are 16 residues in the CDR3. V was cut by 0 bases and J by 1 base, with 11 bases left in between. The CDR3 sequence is CASSVVQGFSYNEQFF. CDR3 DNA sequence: TGTGCCAGCAGCGTAGTCCAGGGCTTTTCCTACAATGAGCAGTTCTTC.

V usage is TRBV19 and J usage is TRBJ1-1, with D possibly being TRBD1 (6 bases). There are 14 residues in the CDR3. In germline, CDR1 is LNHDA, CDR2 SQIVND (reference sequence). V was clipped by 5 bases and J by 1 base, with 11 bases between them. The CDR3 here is CASSGGTPNTEAFF. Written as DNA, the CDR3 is TGTGCCAGTAGTGGAGGGACACCGAACACTGAAGCTTTCTTT.

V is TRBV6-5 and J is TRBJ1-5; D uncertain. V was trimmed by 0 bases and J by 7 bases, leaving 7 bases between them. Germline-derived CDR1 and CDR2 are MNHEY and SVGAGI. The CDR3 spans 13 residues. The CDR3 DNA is TGTGCCAGCAGTTACTCGTCCGGCCAGCCCCAGCATTTT. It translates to CASSYSSGQPQHF.

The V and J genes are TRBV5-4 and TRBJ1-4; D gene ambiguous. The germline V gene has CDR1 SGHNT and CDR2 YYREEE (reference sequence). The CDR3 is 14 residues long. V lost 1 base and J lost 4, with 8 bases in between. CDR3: CASSLRTDNEKLFF. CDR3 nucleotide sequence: TGTGCCAGCAGCTTGCGGACGGATAATGAAAAACTGTTTTTT.

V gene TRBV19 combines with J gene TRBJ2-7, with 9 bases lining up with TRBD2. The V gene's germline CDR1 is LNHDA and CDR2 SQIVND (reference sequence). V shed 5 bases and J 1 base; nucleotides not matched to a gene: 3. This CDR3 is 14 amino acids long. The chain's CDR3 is CASSEAGGSYEQYF. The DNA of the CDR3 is TGTGCCAGTAGTGAGGCGGGAGGGTCCTACGAGCAGTACTTC.

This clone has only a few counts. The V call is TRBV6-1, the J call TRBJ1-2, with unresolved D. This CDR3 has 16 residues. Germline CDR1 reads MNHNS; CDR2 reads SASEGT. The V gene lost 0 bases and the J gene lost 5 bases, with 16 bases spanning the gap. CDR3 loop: CASSEAGGSFDYGYTF. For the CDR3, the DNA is TGTGCCAGCAGTGAAGCGGGCGGGTCTTTCGATTATGGCTACACCTTC.

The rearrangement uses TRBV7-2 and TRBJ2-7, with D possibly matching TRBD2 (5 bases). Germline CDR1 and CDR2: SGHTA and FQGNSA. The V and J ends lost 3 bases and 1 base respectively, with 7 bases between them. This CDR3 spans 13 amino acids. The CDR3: CASSFGLSYEQYF. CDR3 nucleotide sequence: TGTGCCAGCAGCTTCGGACTGTCCTACGAGCAGTACTTC.

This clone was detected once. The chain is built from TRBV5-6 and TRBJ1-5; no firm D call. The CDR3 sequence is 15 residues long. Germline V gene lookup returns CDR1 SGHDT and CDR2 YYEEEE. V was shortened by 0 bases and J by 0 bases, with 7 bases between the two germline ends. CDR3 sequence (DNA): TGTGCCAGCAGCTTGGGGCCTTTTAGCAATCAGCCCCAGCATTTT. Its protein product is CASSLGPFSNQPQHF.

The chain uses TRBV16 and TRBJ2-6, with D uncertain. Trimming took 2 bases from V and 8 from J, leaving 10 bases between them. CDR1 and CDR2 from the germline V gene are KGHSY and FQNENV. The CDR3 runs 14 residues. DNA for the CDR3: TGTGCCAGCAGCCAAAACAGCCCGACCAACGTCCTGACTTTC. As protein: CASSQNSPTNVLTF.

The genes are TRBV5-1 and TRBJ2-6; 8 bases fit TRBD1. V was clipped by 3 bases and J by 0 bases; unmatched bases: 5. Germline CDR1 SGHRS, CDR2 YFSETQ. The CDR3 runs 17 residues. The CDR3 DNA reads TGCGCCAGCAGCTCCCAGGGGGCAATCTCTGGGGCCAACGTCCTGACTTTC. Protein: CASSSQGAISGANVLTF.

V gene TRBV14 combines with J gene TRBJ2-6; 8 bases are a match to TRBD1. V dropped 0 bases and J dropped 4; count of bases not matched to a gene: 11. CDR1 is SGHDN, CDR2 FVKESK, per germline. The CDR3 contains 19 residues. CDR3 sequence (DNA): TGTGCCAGCAGCCAAGACGGGGACAGGTTGTCTCTCGGGGCCAACGTCCTGACTTTC. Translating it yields CASSQDGDRLSLGANVLTF.

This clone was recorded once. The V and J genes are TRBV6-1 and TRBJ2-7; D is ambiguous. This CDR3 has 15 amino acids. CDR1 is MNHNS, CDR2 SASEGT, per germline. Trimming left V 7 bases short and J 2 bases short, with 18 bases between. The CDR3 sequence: CASNKVVGHTYEQYF. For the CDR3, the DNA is TGTGCCAGCAATAAGGTTGTCGGGCACACCTACGAGCAGTACTTC.

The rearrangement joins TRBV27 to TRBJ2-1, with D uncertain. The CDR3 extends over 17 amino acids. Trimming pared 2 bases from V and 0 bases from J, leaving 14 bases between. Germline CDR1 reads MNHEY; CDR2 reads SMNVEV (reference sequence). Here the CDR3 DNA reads TGTGCCAGCAGTTTACTCCAAAGCGCGACCTCCTACAATGAGCAGTTCTTC. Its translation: CASSLLQSATSYNEQFF.

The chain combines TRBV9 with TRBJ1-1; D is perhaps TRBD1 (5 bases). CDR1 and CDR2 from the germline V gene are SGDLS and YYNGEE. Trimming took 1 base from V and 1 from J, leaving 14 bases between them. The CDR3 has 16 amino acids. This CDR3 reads CASSVTGGFGNTEAFF. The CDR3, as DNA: TGTGCCAGCAGCGTAACAGGAGGGTTCGGGAACACTGAAGCTTTCTTT.